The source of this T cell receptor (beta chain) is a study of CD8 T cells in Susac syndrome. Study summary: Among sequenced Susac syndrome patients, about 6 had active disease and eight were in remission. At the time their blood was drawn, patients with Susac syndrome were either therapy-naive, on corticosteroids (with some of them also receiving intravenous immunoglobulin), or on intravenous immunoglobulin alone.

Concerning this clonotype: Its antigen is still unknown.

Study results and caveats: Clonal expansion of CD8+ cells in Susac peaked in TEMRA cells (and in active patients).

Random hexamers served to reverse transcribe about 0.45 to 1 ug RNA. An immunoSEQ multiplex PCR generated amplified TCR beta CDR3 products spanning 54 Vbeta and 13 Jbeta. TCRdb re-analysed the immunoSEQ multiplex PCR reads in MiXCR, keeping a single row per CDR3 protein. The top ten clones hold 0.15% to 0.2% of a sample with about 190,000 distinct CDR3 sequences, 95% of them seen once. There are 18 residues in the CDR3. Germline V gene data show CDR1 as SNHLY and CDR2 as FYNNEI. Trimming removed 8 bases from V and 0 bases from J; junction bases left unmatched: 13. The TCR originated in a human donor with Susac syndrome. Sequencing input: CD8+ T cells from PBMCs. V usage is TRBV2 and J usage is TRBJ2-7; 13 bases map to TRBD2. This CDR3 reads CASGRLAGGLRSSYEQYF. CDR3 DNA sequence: TGTGCCAGCGGCAGACTAGCGGGGGGCCTAAGGAGCTCCTACGAGCAGTACTTC.